This T cell receptor (beta chain) was observed in a study of cytomegalovirus exposure and HLA in healthy donors. To note about this clone: What it binds is not known.

General study points: A missense variant in DCLRE1C was later tied to TCR beta V- and J-gene trimming. One cluster of highly shared sequence variants probably arose as a sequencing artifact.

The PCR employed 60 Vbeta primers together with 13 Jbeta primers. Study processing details: Per a later analysis, the number of unique TCR beta chains was roughly 83 million, of which around 9.9 million were shared. The table came from immunoSEQ multiplex PCR; TCRdb's copy has only in-frame clones and leaves some out. V, J and clone size were drawn from that table, and D and trimming were deduced from the DNA. The data show fewer than 150,000 clones, with roughly 73% seen just once and 14% held by the top ten. CDR3 length: 15 amino acids. Germline values: CDR1 SGHTA, CDR2 FQGNSA. V trimming: 0 bases; J trimming: 2 bases; junction bases outside the gene matches: 3.

The chain employs TRBV7-2 and TRBJ2-5, with TRBD1 identical over 7 bases. This sequence originates from a human donor in good health. Source material: PBMCs. Written as DNA, the CDR3 is TGTGCCAGCAGCTTAGCGGGACAGAGTCAAGAGACCCAGTACTTC. This encodes CASSLAGQSQETQYF. Looking up the rest from reference TRBV7-2 and TRBJ2-5 gives the full variable domain: GAGVSQSPSNKVTEKGKDVELRCDPISGHTALYWYRQSLGQGLEFLIYFQGNSAPDKSGLPSDRFSAERTGGSVSTLTIQRTQQEDSAVYLCASSLAGQSQETQYFGPGTRLLVL.